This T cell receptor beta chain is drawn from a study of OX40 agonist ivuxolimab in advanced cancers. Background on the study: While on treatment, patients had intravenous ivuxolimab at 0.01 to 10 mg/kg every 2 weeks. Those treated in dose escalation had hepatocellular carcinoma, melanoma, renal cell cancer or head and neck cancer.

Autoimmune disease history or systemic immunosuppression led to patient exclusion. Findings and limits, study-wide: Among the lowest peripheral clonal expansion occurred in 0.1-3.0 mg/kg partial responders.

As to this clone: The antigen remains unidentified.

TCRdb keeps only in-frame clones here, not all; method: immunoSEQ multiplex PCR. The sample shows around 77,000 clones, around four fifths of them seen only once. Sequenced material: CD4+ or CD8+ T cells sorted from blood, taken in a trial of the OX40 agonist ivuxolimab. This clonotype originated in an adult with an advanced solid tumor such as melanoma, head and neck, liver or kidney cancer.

The chain's CDR3 is CASIRQGGNQPQHF. The CDR3 DNA follows: TGTGCCAGCATCCGGCAGGGGGGCAATCAGCCCCAGCATTTT. This chain joins TRBV28 and TRBJ1-5; the match to TRBD1 covers 7 bases. The junction had 5 bases not matched to a gene; V was cut back by 7 bases and J by 2 bases. The CDR3 has 14 residues. The germline CDR1 and CDR2 sequences are MDHEN and SYDVKM.